Presented here are 8 T cell receptor beta chains from one specimen sequenced in a study of T-cell memory formation after mild COVID-19. TCRdb reprocessed the 5' RACE reads via MiXCR and lists one record per CDR3 protein. The sample has under 600,000 distinct CDR3 sequences, roughly 21% seen once; the top ten hold approximately 8%. Sequenced input: PBMCs or a T cell subset sorted from them (not recorded which). These receptors all stem from an adult woman who had mild COVID-19 (a few samples of this study predate the infection). Cell type and time point are not known.

The chain has TRBV6-1 and TRBJ1-5; 12 positions agree with TRBD1. V lost 2 bases, J lost 5 bases, and 4 bases stayed unmatched. The CDR3 length is 16 residues. Per the germline V gene, CDR1 is MNHNS and CDR2 is SASEGT. The CDR3 loop is CASSEQGTGGYQPQHF. The CDR3 nucleotides are TGTGCCAGCAGTGAACAGGGGACAGGGGGCTATCAGCCCCAGCATTTT.

This chain joins TRBV19 and TRBJ1-5, with D unclear. The CDR3 runs 14 residues. V lost 3 bases to trimming and J lost 2 bases, with 8 bases between them. Germline-derived CDR1 and CDR2 are LNHDA and SQIVND (reference sequence). This CDR3 is CASSMRKGNQPQHF. The CDR3 DNA follows: TGTGCCAGTAGTATGAGAAAGGGCAATCAGCCCCAGCATTTT.

This clonotype turned up a few times. The V gene is TRBV20-1, the J gene TRBJ2-7; TRBD2 matches at 12 bases. J gave up 1 base and V 3 bases, and 4 bases lay outside the gene matches. Germline values: CDR1 DFQATT, CDR2 SNEGSKA (reference sequence). This CDR3 has 15 residues. The CDR3 spells CSARATSGGSYEQYF. The CDR3 DNA follows: TGCAGTGCTAGGGCGACTAGCGGGGGTTCCTACGAGCAGTACTTC.

This chain links TRBV3-1 with TRBJ2-7, with 10 bases matching TRBD1. Germline trimming cut 1 base from V and 6 bases from J; bases unmatched to any gene: 0. Germline CDR1 and CDR2: LGHDT and YNNKEL (reference sequence). The CDR3 totals 13 residues. CDR3 bases: TGTGCCAGCAGCCAAGGGGACAGGGGCGAGCAGTACTTC. Translating gives CASSQGDRGEQYF.

This chain links TRBV6-5 with TRBJ2-7; TRBD2 is a possible D gene (5 bases). Germline lookup yields CDR1 MNHEY and CDR2 SVGAGI. The length of the CDR3 is 14 residues. V lost 10 bases and J lost 0, with 16 bases in between. CDR3 bases: TGTGCCACCCAGCCGGTGGGGAGCTCCTACGAGCAGTACTTC. Protein: CATQPVGSSYEQYF.

This clonotype showed up just a few times. The CDR3 region is CASSIGQTQYF. In DNA, the CDR3 is TGTGCCAGCTCGATCGGGCAGACCCAGTACTTC. V gene TRBV6-1 combines with J gene TRBJ2-5; D is ambiguous. Germline CDR1 is MNHNS and CDR2 is SASEGT. Trimming left V 8 bases short and J 6 bases short, with 10 bases between. This CDR3 has 11 residues.

Notes on this clonotype: At one boundary the junction diverges from the germline segment, which might be a read error. The chain couples TRBV4-2 to TRBJ2-5; TRBD2 might be the D (6 bases). The CDR3 contains 14 residues. The germline CDR1 and CDR2 sequences are LGHNA and YNFKEQ. This CDR3 reads CASSWGLSQGTQYF. In DNA form, the CDR3 reads TGTGCCAGCAGCTGGGGACTTTCCCAAGGGACCCAGTACTTC.

As concerns this clonotype: It is likely a read error, because the conserved phenylalanine at the end of the CDR3 is missing. V gene TRBV6-4 combines with J gene TRBJ2-1, with D perhaps matching TRBD2 (5 bases). Germline V CDR1 and CDR2: MRHNA, SNTAGT. The V end lost 7 bases, the J end lost 5 bases, and 12 bases lay between the germline ends. CDR3 length equals 13 residues. As DNA, the CDR3 is TGTGCCAGCACAGTGGCCGGGAACAATGAGCAGTTCTTA. Translated: CASTVAGNNEQFL.